One and the same sample provided the 11 T cell receptor beta chains below, sequenced in a study of blood T cell repertoires in COVID-19. Generated by immunoSEQ multiplex PCR, the TCRdb table keeps only in-frame clones and is missing some. This table holds around 230,000 clones, approximately 90% found once. The specimen sequenced was peripheral blood. These receptors were taken from a man aged 35-49 years with acute or convalescent COVID-19.

This clone occurred once. The chain uses TRBV28 and TRBJ1-4; D call uncertain. This CDR3 spans 16 amino acids. Germline V CDR1 and CDR2: MDHEN, SYDVKM. Trimming cost V 3 bases and J 0 bases, with 11 bases left between them. Written as DNA, the CDR3 is TGTGCCAGCAGTTTCATGACACCACCAACTAATGAAAAACTGTTTTTT. Translated, it gives CASSFMTPPTNEKLFF.

The V and J genes are TRBV5-1 and TRBJ2-3, with a weak D call TRBD1 (6 bases). Germline CDR1 is SGHRS and CDR2 is YFSETQ. The germline V and J ends were trimmed by 4 bases and 3 bases, with 12 bases remaining between them. The CDR3 contains 14 residues. The CDR3 sequence: CASSPQGITDTQYF. DNA for the CDR3: TGCGCCAGCAGCCCCCAGGGGATAACAGATACGCAGTATTTT.

This clone has a single count. The V and J genes are TRBV2 and TRBJ1-1; TRBD1 might be the D (5 bases). The CDR3 is 17 residues long. V lost 4 bases, J lost 0 bases, and 18 bases lay in between. CDR1 is SNHLY, CDR2 FYNNEI, per germline. The CDR3 loop reads CASSAGLLTALNTEAFF. In DNA form, the CDR3 reads TGTGCCAGCAGTGCAGGCCTTCTGACAGCGCTGAACACTGAAGCTTTCTTT.

The V gene is TRBV6-6, the J gene TRBJ2-5, with TRBD1 matching over 9 bases. The length of the CDR3 is 15 residues. The ends lost 5 bases at V and 5 bases at J; junction bases unmatched: 9. Per the germline V gene, CDR1 is MNHNY and CDR2 is SVGAGI (reference sequence). CDR3 sequence (DNA): TGTGCCAGCAGTCAACCGGGACAGGGACGGGAGACCCAGTACTTC. This codes for CASSQPGQGRETQYF.

The chain carries TRBV3-1 (or the pseudogene TRBV3-2) and TRBJ2-5, with 8 bases lining up with TRBD2. This CDR3 comprises 17 residues. Trimming removed 3 bases from V and 3 bases from J; junction bases left unmatched: 12. Germline V CDR1 and CDR2: LGHDT, YNNKEL (reference sequence). The CDR3 DNA reads TGTGCCAGCAGCCAGTCCGGACTAGCCCTCGATGAAGAGACCCAGTACTTC. Translation: CASSQSGLALDEETQYF.

The chain is built from TRBV27 and TRBJ2-5; 12 positions match TRBD2. CDR3 size: 14 residues. Unmatched junction bases numbered 7, after V lost 10 bases and J lost 4 bases. In germline, CDR1 is MNHEY, CDR2 SMNVEV (reference sequence). CDR3 in amino acids: CATRLAGVGETQYF. The CDR3 region has the DNA TGTGCCACCCGACTAGCGGGAGTAGGAGAGACCCAGTACTTC.

The V gene is TRBV30, the J gene TRBJ1-6; 8 bases align to TRBD1. Germline V gives CDR1 GTSNPN, CDR2 SVGIG (reference sequence). The CDR3 sequence is 16 residues long. J lost 7 bases, V lost 2 bases, and 10 bases had no gene match. CDR3 sequence: CAWSFAYRGGNSPLHF. For the CDR3, the DNA is TGTGCCTGGAGTTTTGCCTACAGGGGGGGGAATTCACCCCTCCACTTT.

The chain couples TRBV6-5 to TRBJ2-7; 7 bases fit TRBD1. Germline V gene sequence: CDR1 MNHEY, CDR2 SVGAGI. V was pared by 7 bases and J by 4 bases, with 10 bases of the junction left unmatched. This CDR3 is built from 14 residues. The CDR3 sequence is CASTRTGTSYEQYF. CDR3 DNA: TGTGCCAGCACCAGGACAGGAACCAGTTACGAGCAGTACTTC.

The gene calls are TRBV9 and TRBJ2-7; TRBD2 agrees at 10 bases. The germline CDR1 and CDR2 sequences are SGDLS and YYNGEE. CDR3 length equals 15 residues. The J segment lost 9 bases and the V segment lost 2 bases, leaving 11 bases of the junction unmatched. The CDR3 DNA follows: TGTGCCAGCAGCGTCAGCCTAGCGGGGGCGGCTGTGCAGTACTTC. Residues: CASSVSLAGAAVQYF.

The genes are TRBV12-3 or TRBV12-4 and TRBJ2-3, with a possible D match to TRBD2 (6 bases). The CDR3 is 12 amino acids. The germline V and J ends were trimmed by 6 bases and 8 bases, with 12 bases remaining between them. CDR3 protein: CASSSDYGTQYF. The CDR3 DNA is TGTGCCAGCAGCTCGGACTATGGTACGCAGTATTTT.

The chain links TRBV9 to TRBJ1-5; 8 nucleotides match TRBD1. CDR1 SGDLS and CDR2 YYNGEE come from the germline V gene. The CDR3 is 15 residues long. With V trimmed by 4 bases and J by 5 bases, 8 bases remained unmatched. CDR3 sequence: CASSPSPQGDQPQHF. CDR3 bases: TGTGCCAGCAGCCCAAGCCCACAGGGGGATCAGCCCCAGCATTTT.